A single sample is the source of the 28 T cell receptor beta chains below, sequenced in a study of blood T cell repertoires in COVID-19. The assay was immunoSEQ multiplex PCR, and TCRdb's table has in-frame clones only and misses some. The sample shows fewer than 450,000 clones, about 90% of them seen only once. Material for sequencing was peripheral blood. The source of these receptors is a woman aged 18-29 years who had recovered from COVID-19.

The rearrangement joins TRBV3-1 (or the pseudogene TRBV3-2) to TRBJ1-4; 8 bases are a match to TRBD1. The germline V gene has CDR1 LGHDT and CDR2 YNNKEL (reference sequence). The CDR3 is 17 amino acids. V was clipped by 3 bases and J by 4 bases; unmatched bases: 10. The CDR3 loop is CASSQMIPGQGNEKLFF. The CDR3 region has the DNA TGTGCCAGCAGCCAGATGATCCCCGGACAGGGTAATGAAAAACTGTTTTTT.

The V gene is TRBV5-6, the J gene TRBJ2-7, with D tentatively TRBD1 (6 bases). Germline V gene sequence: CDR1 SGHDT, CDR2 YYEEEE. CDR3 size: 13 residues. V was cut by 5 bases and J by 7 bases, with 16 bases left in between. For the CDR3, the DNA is TGTGCCAGCAGAAGGGGCGAACAGGGTGAGCAGTACGTC. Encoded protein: CASRRGEQGEQYV.

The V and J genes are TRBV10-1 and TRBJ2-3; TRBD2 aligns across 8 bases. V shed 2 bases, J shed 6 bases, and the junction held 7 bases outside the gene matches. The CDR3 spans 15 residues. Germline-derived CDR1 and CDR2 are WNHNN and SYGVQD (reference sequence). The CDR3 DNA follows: TGCGCCAGCAGTGAGAGGCTAGCGGGCTCGGATACGCAGTATTTT. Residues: CASSERLAGSDTQYF.

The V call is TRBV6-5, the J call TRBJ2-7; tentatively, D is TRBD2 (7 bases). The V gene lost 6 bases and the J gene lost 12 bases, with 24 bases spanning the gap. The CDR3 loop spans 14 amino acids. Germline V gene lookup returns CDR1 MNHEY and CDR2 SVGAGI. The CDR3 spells CASRGGGWREITYV. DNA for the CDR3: TGTGCCAGCAGGGGAGGGGGATGGCGGGAGATCACGTACGTC.

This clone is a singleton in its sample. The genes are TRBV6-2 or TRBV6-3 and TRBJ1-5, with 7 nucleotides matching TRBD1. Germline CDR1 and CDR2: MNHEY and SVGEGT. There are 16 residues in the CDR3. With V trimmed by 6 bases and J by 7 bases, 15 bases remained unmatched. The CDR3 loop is CASSPNPPGGRQPQHF. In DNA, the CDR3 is TGTGCCAGCAGCCCTAACCCCCCAGGGGGAAGGCAGCCCCAGCATTTT.

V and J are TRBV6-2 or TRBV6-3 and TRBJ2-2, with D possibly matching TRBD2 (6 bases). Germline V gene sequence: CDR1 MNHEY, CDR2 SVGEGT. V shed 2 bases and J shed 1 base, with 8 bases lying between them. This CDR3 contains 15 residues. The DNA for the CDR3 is TGTGCCAGCAGTTACGGGACTTTGAACACCGGGGAGCTGTTTTTT. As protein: CASSYGTLNTGELFF.

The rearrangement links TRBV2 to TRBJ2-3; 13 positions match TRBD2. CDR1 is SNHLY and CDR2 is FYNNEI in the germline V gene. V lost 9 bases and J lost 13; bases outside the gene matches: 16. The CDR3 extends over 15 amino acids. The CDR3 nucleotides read TGTGCCAGTGGTAGACTAGCGGGAGGCCCTGTTGCTGAGTATTTT. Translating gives CASGRLAGGPVAEYF.

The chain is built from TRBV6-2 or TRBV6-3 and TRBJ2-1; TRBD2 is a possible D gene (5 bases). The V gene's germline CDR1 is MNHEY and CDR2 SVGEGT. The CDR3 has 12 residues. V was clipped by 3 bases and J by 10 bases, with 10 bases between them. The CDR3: CASSYTSGEQFF. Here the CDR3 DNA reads TGTGCCAGCAGTTATACGAGCGGCGAGCAGTTCTTC.

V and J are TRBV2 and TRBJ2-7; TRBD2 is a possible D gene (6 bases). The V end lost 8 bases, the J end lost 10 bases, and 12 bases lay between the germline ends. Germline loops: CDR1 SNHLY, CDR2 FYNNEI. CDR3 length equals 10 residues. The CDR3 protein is CASGELAQYV. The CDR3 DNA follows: TGTGCCAGCGGGGAACTAGCTCAGTACGTC.

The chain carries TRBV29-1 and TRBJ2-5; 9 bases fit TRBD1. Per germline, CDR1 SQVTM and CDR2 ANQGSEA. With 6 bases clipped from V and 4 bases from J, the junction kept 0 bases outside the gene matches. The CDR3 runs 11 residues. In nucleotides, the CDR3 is TGCAGCGTGACAGGGGGAGAGACCCAGTACTTC. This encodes CSVTGGETQYF.

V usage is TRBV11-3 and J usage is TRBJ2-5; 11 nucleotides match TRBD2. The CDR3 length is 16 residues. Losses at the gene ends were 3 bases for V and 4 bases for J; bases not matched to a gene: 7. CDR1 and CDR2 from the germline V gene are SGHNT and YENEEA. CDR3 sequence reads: CASSFGLAGGSETQYF. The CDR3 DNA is TGTGCCAGCAGCTTCGGGCTAGCGGGAGGCTCAGAGACCCAGTACTTC.

The CDR3 is CATSDQREGDNEQFF. CDR3 nucleotide sequence: TGTGCCACCAGTGACCAGCGGGAGGGTGACAATGAGCAGTTCTTC. This sequence joins TRBV24-1 and TRBJ2-1; 10 nucleotides line up with TRBD2. V gave up 4 bases and J gave up 5 bases; unmatched junction bases: 4. Germline lookup yields CDR1 KGHDR and CDR2 SFDVKD. The CDR3 sequence is 15 residues long.

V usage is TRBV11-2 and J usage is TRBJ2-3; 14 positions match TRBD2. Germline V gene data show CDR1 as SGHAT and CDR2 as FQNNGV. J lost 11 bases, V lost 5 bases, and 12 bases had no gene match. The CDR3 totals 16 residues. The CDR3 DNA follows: TGTGCCAGCAGCAAAAGGACTAGCGGGGGGATACGGGGGCAGTATTTT. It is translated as CASSKRTSGGIRGQYF.

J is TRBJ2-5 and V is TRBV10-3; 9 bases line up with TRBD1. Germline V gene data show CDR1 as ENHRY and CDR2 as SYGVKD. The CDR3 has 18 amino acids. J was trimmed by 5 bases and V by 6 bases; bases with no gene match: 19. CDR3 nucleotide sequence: TGTGCCATCAGCCCGTCCGGGACAGGGCCTTATGAGGGGGAGACCCAGTACTTC. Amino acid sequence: CAISPSGTGPYEGETQYF.

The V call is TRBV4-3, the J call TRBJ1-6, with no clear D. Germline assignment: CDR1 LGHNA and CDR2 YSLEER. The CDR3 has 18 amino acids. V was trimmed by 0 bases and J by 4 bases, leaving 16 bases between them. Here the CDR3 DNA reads TGCGCCAGCAGCCAAGAGGCATCCTTTGGAGGATATAATTCACCCCTCCACTTT. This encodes CASSQEASFGGYNSPLHF.

The CDR3: CASRSPGLSEQFF. CDR3 DNA: TGTGCCAGCAGATCGCCGGGACTAAGCGAGCAGTTCTTC. The chain links TRBV6-6 to TRBJ2-1; TRBD2 matches at 7 bases. J gave up 10 bases and V 6 bases, and 9 bases lay outside the gene matches. In germline, CDR1 is MNHNY, CDR2 SVGAGI (reference sequence). This CDR3 is 13 amino acids long.

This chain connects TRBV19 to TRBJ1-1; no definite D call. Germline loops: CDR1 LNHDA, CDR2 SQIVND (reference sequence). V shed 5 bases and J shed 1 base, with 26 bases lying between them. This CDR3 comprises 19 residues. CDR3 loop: CASSLRIRVMGSTNTEAFF. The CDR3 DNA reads TGTGCCAGTAGTCTGCGGATTCGCGTCATGGGTAGTACGAACACTGAAGCTTTCTTT.

The CDR3 region is CSASVSVNEQFF. In nucleotides, the CDR3 is TGCAGTGCTAGTGTGTCCGTCAATGAGCAGTTCTTC. The rearrangement joins TRBV20-1 to TRBJ2-1; D unclear. The germline gives CDR1 DFQATT, CDR2 SNEGSKA (reference sequence). This CDR3 is 12 amino acids long. V lost 3 bases, J lost 6 bases, and 9 bases lay in between.

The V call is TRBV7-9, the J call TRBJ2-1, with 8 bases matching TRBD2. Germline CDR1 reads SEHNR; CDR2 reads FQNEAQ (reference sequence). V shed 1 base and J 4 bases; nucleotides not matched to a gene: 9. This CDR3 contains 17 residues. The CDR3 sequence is CASSLETGGLAYNEQFF. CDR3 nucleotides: TGTGCCAGCAGCTTAGAAACTGGAGGACTAGCTTACAATGAGCAGTTCTTC. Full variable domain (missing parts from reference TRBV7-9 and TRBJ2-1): DTGVSQNPRHKITKRGQNVTFRCDPISEHNRLYWYRQTLGQGPEFLTYFQNEAQLEKSRLLSDRFSAERPKGSFSTLEIQRTEQGDSAMYLCASSLETGGLAYNEQFFGPGTRLTVL.

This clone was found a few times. The DNA of the CDR3 is TGCGCCAGCAGCCAAGATAGGACTGGATACAATGAGCAGTTCTTC. It specifies CASSQDRTGYNEQFF. The V gene is TRBV4-3, the J gene TRBJ2-1, with D maybe TRBD2 (5 bases). The CDR3 length is 15 residues. CDR1 and CDR2 from the germline V gene are LGHNA and YSLEER. Trimming pared 0 bases from V and 4 bases from J, leaving 10 bases between.

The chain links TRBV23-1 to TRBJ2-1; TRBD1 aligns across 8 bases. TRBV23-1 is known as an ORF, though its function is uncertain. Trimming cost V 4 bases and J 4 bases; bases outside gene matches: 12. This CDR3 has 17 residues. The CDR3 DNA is TGCGCCAGCAGTCGCACGACAGGGGACTTTTGGTACAATGAGCAGTTCTTC. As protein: CASSRTTGDFWYNEQFF.

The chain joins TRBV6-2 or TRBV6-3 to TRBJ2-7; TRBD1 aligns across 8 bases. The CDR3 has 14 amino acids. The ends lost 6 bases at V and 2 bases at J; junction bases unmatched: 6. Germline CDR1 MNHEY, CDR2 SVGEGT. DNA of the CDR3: TGTGCCAGCAGCGACAGGACAGGGACCTACGAGCAGTACGTC. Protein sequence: CASSDRTGTYEQYV.

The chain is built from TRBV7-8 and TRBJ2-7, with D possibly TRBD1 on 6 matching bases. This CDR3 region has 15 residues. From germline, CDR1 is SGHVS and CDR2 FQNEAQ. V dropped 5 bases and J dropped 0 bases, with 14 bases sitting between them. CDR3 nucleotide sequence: TGTGCCAGCAGCACCGACAGGACCAGCTCCTACGAGCAGTACGTC. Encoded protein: CASSTDRTSSYEQYV.

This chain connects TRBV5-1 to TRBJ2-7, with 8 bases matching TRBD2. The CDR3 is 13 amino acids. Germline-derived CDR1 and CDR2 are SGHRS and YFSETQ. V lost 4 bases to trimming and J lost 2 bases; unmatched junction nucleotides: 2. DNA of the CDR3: TGCGCCAGCAGCACTAGCGGTGCCTACGAGCAGTACGTC. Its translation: CASSTSGAYEQYV.

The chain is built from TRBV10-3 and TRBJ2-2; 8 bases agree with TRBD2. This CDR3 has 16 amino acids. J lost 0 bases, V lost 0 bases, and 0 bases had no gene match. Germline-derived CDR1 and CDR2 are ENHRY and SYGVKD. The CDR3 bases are TGTGCCATCAGTGAGTCGACTAGCGCGAACACCGGGGAGCTGTTTTTT. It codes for CAISESTSANTGELFF.

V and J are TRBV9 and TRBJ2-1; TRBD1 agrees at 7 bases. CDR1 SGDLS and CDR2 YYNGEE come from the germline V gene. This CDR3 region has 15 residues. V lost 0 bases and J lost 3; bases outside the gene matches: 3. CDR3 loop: CASSVAGQIYNEQFF. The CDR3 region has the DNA TGTGCCAGCAGCGTAGCGGGACAGATCTACAATGAGCAGTTCTTC. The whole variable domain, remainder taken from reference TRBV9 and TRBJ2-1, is DSGVTQTPKHLITATGQRVTLRCSPRSGDLSVYWYQQSLDQGLQFLIQYYNGEERAKGNILERFSAQQFPDLHSELNLSSLELGDSALYFCASSVAGQIYNEQFFGPGTRLTVL.

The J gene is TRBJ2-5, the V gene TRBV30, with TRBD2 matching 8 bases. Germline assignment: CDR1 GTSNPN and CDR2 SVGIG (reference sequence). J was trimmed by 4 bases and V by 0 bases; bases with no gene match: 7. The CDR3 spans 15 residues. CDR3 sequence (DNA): TGTGCCTGGAGTGTGGGACTAGATCCGAGAGAGACCCAGTACTTC. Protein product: CAWSVGLDPRETQYF.

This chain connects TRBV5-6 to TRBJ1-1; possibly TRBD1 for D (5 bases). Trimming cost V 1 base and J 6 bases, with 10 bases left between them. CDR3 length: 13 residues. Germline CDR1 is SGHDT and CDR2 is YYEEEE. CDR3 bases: TGTGCCAGCAGCTTGTCCAGGGTACCTGAAGCTTTCTTT. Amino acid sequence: CASSLSRVPEAFF.